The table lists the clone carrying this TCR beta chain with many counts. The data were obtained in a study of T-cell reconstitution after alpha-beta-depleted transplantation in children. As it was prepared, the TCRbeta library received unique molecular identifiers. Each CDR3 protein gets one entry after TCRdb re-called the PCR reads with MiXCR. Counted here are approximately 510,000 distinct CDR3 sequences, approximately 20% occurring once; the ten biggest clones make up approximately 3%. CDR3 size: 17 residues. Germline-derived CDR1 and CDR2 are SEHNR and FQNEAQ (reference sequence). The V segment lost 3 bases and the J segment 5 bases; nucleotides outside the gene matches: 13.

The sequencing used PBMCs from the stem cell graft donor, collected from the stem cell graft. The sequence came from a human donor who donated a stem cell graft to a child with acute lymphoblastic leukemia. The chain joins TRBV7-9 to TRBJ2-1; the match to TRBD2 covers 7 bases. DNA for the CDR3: TGTGCCAGCAGCTTTCACTGGGGGAGGGTCTCTGACAATGAGCAGTTCTTC. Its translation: CASSFHWGRVSDNEQFF.